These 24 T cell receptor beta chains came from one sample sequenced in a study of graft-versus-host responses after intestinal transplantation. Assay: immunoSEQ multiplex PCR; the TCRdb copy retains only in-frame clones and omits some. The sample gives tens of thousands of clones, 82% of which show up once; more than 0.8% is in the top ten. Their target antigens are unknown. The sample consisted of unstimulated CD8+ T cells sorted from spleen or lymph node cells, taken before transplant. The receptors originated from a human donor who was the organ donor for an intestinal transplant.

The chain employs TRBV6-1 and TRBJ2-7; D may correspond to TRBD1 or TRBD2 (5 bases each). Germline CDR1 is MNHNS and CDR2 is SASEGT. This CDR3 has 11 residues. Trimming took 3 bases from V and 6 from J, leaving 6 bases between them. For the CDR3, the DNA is TGTGCCAGCAGTGAGGGGGTCGAGCAGTACTTC. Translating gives CASSEGVEQYF.

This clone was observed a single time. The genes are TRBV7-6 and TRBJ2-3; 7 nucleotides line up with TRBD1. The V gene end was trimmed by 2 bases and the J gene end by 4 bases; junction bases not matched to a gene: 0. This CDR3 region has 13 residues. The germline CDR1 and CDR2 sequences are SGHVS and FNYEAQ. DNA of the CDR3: TGTGCCAGCAGCTTAACAGGGGCAGATACGCAGTATTTT. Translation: CASSLTGADTQYF. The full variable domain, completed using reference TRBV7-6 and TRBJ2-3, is GAGVSQSPRYKVTKRGQDVALRCDPISGHVSLYWYRQALGQGPEFLTYFNYEAQQDKSGLPNDRFSAERPEGSISTLTIQRTEQRDSAMYRCASSLTGADTQYFGPGTRLTVL.

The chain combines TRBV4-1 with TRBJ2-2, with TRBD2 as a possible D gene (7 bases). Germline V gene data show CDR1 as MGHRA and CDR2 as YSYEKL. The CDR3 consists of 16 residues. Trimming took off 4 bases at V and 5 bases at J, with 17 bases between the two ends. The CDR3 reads CASSPVGGGGTGELFF. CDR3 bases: TGCGCCAGCAGCCCCGTAGGAGGGGGAGGGACCGGGGAGCTGTTTTTT.

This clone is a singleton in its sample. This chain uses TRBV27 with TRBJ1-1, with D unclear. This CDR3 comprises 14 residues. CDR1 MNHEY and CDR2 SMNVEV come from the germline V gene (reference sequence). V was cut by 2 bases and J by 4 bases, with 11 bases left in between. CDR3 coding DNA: TGTGCCAGCAGTTTAAACACCGGTGGCACTGAAGCTTTCTTT. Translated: CASSLNTGGTEAFF.

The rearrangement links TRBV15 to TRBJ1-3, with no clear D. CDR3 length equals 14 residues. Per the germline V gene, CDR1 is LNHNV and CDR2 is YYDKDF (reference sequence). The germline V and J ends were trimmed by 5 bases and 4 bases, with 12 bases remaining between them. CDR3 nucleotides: TGTGCCACCAGCGAGGGATTAACAGGAAACACCATATATTTT. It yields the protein CATSEGLTGNTIYF.

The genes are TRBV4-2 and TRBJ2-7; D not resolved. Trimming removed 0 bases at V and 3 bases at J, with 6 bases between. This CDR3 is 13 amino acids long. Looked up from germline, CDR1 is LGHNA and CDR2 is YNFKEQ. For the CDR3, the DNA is TGTGCCAGCAGCCAAGAGGTAGGCTACGAGCAGTACTTC. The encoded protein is CASSQEVGYEQYF.

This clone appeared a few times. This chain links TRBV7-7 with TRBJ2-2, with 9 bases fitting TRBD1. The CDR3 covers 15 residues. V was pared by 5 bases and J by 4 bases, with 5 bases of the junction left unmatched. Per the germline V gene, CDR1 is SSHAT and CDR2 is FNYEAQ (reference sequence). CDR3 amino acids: CASSPDRGFTGELFF. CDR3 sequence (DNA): TGTGCCAGCAGCCCGGACAGGGGCTTCACCGGGGAGCTGTTTTTT.

The CDR3 here is CASSQDTQPLHNEQFF. The CDR3 DNA reads TGCGCCAGCAGCCAAGATACCCAGCCCCTCCACAATGAGCAGTTCTTC. The chain combines TRBV4-1 with TRBJ2-1; D is unclear. CDR1 is MGHRA, CDR2 YSYEKL, per germline. The CDR3 has 16 amino acids. Trimming cost V 0 bases and J 5 bases, with 14 bases left between them.

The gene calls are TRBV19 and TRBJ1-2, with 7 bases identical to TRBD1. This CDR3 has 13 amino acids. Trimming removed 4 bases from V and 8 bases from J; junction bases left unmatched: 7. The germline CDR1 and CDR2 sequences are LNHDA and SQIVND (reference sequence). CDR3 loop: CASSNGQVRGYTF. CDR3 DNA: TGTGCCAGTAGTAACGGACAGGTCCGGGGCTACACCTTC.

Written as DNA, the CDR3 is TGTGCCAGCAGCTTAGAGGGGAGCACTGAAGCTTTCTTT. Amino acid sequence: CASSLEGSTEAFF. The gene calls are TRBV7-8 and TRBJ1-1; tentative D call: TRBD1 (5 bases). Germline CDR1 SGHVS, CDR2 FQNEAQ. The CDR3 has 13 amino acids. The V end lost 1 base, the J end lost 4 bases, and 7 bases lay between the germline ends. The full variable domain, with the rest looked up from reference TRBV7-8 and TRBJ1-1, is GAGVSQSPRYKVAKRGQDVALRCDPISGHVSLFWYQQALGQGPEFLTYFQNEAQLDKSGLPSDRFFAERPEGSVSTLKIQRTQQEDSAVYLCASSLEGSTEAFFGQGTRLTVV.

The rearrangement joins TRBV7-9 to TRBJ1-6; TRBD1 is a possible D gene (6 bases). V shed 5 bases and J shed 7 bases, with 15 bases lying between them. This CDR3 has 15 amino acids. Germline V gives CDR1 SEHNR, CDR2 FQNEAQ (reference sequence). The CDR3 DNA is TGTGCCAGCAGCCATCCGGACAGACCAAATTCACCCCTCCACTTT. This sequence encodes CASSHPDRPNSPLHF.

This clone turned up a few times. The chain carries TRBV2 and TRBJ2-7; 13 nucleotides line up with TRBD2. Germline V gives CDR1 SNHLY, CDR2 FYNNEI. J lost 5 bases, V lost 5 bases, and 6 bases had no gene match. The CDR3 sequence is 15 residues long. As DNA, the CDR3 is TGTGCCAGCAGTACCCGACTAGCGGGGGGAAACGAGCAGTACTTC. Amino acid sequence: CASSTRLAGGNEQYF.

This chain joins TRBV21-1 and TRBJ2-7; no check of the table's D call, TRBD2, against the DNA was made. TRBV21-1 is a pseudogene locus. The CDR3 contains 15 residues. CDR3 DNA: TGTGCCAGCAGCAAAGTGGCCGGGAGAGCTTTCGAGCAGTACTTC. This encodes CASSKVAGRAFEQYF.

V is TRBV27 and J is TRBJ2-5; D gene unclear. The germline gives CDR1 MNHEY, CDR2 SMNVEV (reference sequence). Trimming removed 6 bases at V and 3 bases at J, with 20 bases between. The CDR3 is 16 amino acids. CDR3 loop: CASSPFGPPAEETQYF. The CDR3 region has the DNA TGTGCCAGCAGCCCTTTTGGGCCCCCCGCTGAAGAGACCCAGTACTTC.

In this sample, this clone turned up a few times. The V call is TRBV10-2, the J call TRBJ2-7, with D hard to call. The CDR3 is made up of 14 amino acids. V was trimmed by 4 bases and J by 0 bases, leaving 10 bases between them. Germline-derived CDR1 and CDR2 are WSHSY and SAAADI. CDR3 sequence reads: CASSADGPSYEQYF. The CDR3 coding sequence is TGCGCCAGCAGTGCAGACGGACCCTCCTACGAGCAGTACTTC.

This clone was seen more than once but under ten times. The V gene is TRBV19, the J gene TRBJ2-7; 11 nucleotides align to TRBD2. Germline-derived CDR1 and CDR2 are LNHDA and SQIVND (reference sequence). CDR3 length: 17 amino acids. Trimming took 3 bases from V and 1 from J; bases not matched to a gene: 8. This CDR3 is CASSIITSGSSSYEQYF. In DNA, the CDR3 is TGTGCCAGTAGTATCATTACTAGCGGGAGTTCGTCCTACGAGCAGTACTTC.

CDR3 DNA sequence: TGTGCCAGCAGCGTAAATAGAGGGGCGAACACCGGGGAGCTGTTTTTT. The encoded protein is CASSVNRGANTGELFF. The V and J genes are TRBV9 and TRBJ2-2; D assignment may be TRBD1 or TRBD2 (5 bases each). The CDR3 consists of 16 residues. V dropped 1 base and J dropped 0 bases, with 10 bases sitting between them. The germline gives CDR1 SGDLS, CDR2 YYNGEE.

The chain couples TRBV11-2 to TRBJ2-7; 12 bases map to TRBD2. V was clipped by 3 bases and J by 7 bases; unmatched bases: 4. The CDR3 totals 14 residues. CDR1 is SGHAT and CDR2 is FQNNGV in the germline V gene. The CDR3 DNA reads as TGTGCCAGCAGCTTCCGACTAGCGGGAGTTGAGCAGTACTTC. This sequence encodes CASSFRLAGVEQYF.

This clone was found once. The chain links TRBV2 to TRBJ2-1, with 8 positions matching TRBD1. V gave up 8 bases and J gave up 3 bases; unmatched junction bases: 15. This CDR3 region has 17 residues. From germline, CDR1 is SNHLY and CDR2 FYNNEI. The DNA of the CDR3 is TGTGCCAGCTCAATCGTCGAAGGACAGGGAATCTACAATGAGCAGTTCTTC. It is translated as CASSIVEGQGIYNEQFF.

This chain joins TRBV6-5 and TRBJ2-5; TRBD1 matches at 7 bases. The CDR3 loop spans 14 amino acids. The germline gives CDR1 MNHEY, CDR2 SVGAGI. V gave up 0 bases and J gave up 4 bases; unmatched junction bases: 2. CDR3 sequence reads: CASSYSPGGETQYF. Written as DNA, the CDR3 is TGTGCCAGCAGTTACTCCCCAGGGGGAGAGACCCAGTACTTC.

CDR3 DNA sequence: TGCGCCAGCAGCCAGGTACAGGGGTACTATGGCTACACCTTC. It encodes CASSQVQGYYGYTF. The rearrangement joins TRBV4-1 to TRBJ1-2, with 7 bases identical to TRBD1. CDR1 is MGHRA and CDR2 is YSYEKL in the germline V gene. With 3 bases clipped from V and 3 bases from J, the junction kept 4 bases outside the gene matches. The CDR3 is 14 residues long.

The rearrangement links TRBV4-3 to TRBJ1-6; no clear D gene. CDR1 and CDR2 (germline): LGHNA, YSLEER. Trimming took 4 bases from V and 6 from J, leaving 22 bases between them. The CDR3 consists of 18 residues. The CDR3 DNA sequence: TGCGCCAGCAGCCCAAAGTCCCGCCAAACAGCGCTTAATTCACCCCTCCACTTT. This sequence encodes CASSPKSRQTALNSPLHF.

CDR3 bases: TGTGCCAGCAGCGCCCCGGACGACAGGGGTCTGAACACTGAAGCTTTCTTT. This sequence encodes CASSAPDDRGLNTEAFF. The chain is built from TRBV9 and TRBJ1-1; 8 bases are shared with TRBD1. The CDR3 runs 17 residues. Looked up from germline, CDR1 is SGDLS and CDR2 is YYNGEE. V shed 3 bases, J shed 0 bases, and the junction held 10 bases outside the gene matches.

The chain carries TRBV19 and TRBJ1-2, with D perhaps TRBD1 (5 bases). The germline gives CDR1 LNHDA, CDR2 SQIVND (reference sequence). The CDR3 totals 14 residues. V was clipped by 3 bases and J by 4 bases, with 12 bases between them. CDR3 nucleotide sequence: TGTGCCAGTAGTATCGAGACAGAGTTCTATGGCTACACCTTC. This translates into CASSIETEFYGYTF.